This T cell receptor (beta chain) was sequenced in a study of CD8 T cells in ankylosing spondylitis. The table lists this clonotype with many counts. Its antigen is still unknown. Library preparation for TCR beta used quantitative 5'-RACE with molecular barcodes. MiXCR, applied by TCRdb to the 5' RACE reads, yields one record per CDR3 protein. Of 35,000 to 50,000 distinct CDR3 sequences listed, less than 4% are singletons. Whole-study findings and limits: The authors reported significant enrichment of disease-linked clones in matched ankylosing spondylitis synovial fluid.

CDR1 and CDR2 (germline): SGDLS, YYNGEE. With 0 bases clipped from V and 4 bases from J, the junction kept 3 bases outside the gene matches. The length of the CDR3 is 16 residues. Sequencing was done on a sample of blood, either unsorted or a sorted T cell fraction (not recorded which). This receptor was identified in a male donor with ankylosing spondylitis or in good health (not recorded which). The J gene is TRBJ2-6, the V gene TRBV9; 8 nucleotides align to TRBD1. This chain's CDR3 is CASSVGQGNGANVLTF. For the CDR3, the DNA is TGTGCCAGCAGCGTAGGACAGGGGAACGGGGCCAACGTCCTGACTTTC.